The T cell receptor beta chain under discussion was sequenced for a study of sequential checkpoint blockade in melanoma. Whole-study context: Matched biopsies came pretreatment and at week 13 for twenty-two patients.

Specified treatment: randomized to nivolumab then ipilimumab (arm A) or the reverse (arm B). The assay was immunoSEQ multiplex PCR, and TCRdb's table has in-frame clones only and misses some. The sample holds roughly 20,000 clones, roughly 25% seen once. This clone was detected ten times or more. The V end lost 5 bases, the J end lost 1 base, and 11 bases lay between the germline ends. This CDR3 is 14 amino acids long. The germline V gene has CDR1 SGHNT and CDR2 YENEEA. This chain uses TRBV11-3 with TRBJ2-5, with a possible D match to TRBD2 (5 bases). The sample here was tumor tissue (inferred from file names), taken from a patient given nivolumab and ipilimumab in sequence. This receptor was obtained from a human donor with melanoma. In DNA, the CDR3 is TGTGCCAGCAGCAGACCGGGAACCCAAGAGACCCAGTACTTC. This translates into CASSRPGTQETQYF.